These 22 T cell receptor beta chains share one sample of origin, sequenced in a study of molecular identifiers for immune sequencing clone quantification. TCRdb ran MiXCR on the PCR reads and lists one entry per CDR3 protein. The table has some 65,000 distinct CDR3 sequences, roughly 18% seen once. Sequencing input: naive CD8+ T cells from blood, with Jurkat cell RNA spiked in. Subset in this sample: FACS-sorted CD8+CD4-CCR7+CD45RA+ naive T cells. Source of these receptors: a human donor in good health. Some libraries in this study had Jurkat cell RNA spiked in.

The sample holds many counts of this clonotype. One junction end does not reproduce the germline sequence, and a read error may be involved. The CDR3 is CAMGIGTSKDTQYF. CDR3 in DNA: TGTGCCATGGGTATCGGGACTAGCAAAGATACGCAGTATTTT. This rearrangement joins TRBV11-2 to TRBJ2-3; 9 bases fit TRBD2. This CDR3 contains 14 residues. CDR1 and CDR2 from the germline V gene are SGHAT and FQNNGV. Based on the CDR3 plus reference TRBV11-2 and TRBJ2-3, the full variable domain is EAGVAQSPRYKIIEKRQSVAFWCNPISGHATLYWYQQILGQGPKLLIQFQNNGVVDDSQLPKDRFSAERLKGVDSTLKIQPAKLEDSAVYLCAMGIGTSKDTQYFGPGTRLTVL.

In its sample, this clonotype was seen a few times. The chain is built from TRBV3-1 and TRBJ2-5; 12 bases are a match to TRBD2. The germline gives CDR1 LGHDT, CDR2 YNNKEL (reference sequence). This CDR3 has 19 residues. J was trimmed by 3 bases and V by 1 base; bases with no gene match: 12. The CDR3 loop reads CASSQVWTSGTRGEETQYF. The DNA for the CDR3 is TGTGCCAGCAGCCAAGTGTGGACTAGCGGGACGAGGGGGGAAGAGACCCAGTACTTC.

As concerns this clonotype: This clone may be a read error of a much larger clone one base away. This rearrangement joins TRBV7-8 to TRBJ2-1; TRBD1 might be the D (6 bases). The CDR3 is 19 residues long. The germline V gene has CDR1 SGHVS and CDR2 FQNEAQ. CDR3 amino acids: CASSLARQGRGVGYNERFF. The CDR3 coding sequence is TGTGCCAGCAGCTTAGCACGGCAGGGGCGAGGGGTCGGGTACAATGAGCGGTTCTTC.

This clonotype was observed many times. This chain uses TRBV13 with TRBJ2-6; no clear D gene. The CDR3 has 16 amino acids. Trimming removed 5 bases from V and 7 bases from J, with 18 bases in between. Germline V CDR1 and CDR2: PRHDT, FYEKMQ (reference sequence). CDR3 protein: CASSPLEASDANVLTF. CDR3 coding DNA: TGTGCCAGCAGCCCCCTCGAAGCCTCTGATGCCAACGTCCTGACTTTC.

This clonotype was detected a few times. The rearrangement uses TRBV7-2 and TRBJ2-7; unclear D gene. The V end was cut by 3 bases, the J end by 3 bases, with 6 bases between. CDR1 and CDR2 (germline): SGHTA, FQGNSA. The length of the CDR3 is 12 residues. Here the CDR3 reads CASSFIRYEQYF. The CDR3 DNA reads as TGTGCCAGCAGCTTTATTCGCTACGAGCAGTACTTC.

This clonotype was seen a few times. This chain joins TRBV28 and TRBJ2-7; D gene ambiguous. Germline CDR1 MDHEN, CDR2 SYDVKM. Trimming left V 4 bases short and J 0 bases short, with 7 bases between. This CDR3 contains 13 residues. The CDR3 coding sequence is TGTGCCAGCAGTTCGGTTTCCTCCTACGAGCAGTACTTC. Translating gives CASSSVSSYEQYF.

The sample holds many counts of this clonotype. The V and J genes are TRBV9 and TRBJ2-3; TRBD2 is a possible D gene (6 bases). The ends were cut back, 1 base at V and 6 bases at J, with 12 bases in the middle. The CDR3 length is 14 residues. CDR1 is SGDLS and CDR2 is YYNGEE in the germline V gene. CDR3 amino acids: CASSVWGSGDTQYF. CDR3 bases: TGTGCCAGCAGCGTATGGGGGAGCGGGGATACGCAGTATTTT. The entire variable domain, with the rest obtained from reference TRBV9 and TRBJ2-3, is as follows: DSGVTQTPKHLITATGQRVTLRCSPRSGDLSVYWYQQSLDQGLQFLIQYYNGEERAKGNILERFSAQQFPDLHSELNLSSLELGDSALYFCASSVWGSGDTQYFGPGTRLTVL.

The V call is TRBV7-9, the J call TRBJ1-2; maybe TRBD1 (6 bases). V lost 3 bases and J 1 base, leaving 12 bases between the germline ends. The CDR3 covers 15 residues. Germline-derived CDR1 and CDR2 are SEHNR and FQNEAQ (reference sequence). As DNA, the CDR3 is TGTGCCAGCAGCTTGGGGGGCAGACTTAACTATGGCTACACCTTC. Protein sequence: CASSLGGRLNYGYTF.

This clonotype was found many times. The DNA for the CDR3 is TGTGCCAGCCCCACGGATTCTGGAAACACCATATATTTT. This translates into CASPTDSGNTIYF. The chain combines TRBV12-3 or TRBV12-4 with TRBJ1-3; D is undetermined. The ends were cut back, 8 bases at V and 1 base at J, with 9 bases in the middle. This CDR3 comprises 13 residues.

Ten or more counts support this clonotype. The chain links TRBV7-9 to TRBJ2-4; D perhaps matches TRBD2 (6 bases). Germline CDR1 SEHNR, CDR2 FQNEAQ (reference sequence). The CDR3 sequence is 15 residues long. V dropped 5 bases and J dropped 6 bases, with 17 bases sitting between them. The CDR3 DNA is TGTGCCAGCAGCCACCCAGGGACTGTCGGAAACATTCAGTACTTC. It yields the protein CASSHPGTVGNIQYF.

The chain joins TRBV4-3 to TRBJ2-1; D ambiguous. V was cut by 0 bases and J by 7 bases, with 16 bases left in between. This CDR3 has 16 amino acids. Germline CDR1 LGHNA, CDR2 YSLEER. The chain's CDR3 is CASSQDRAIRENEQFF. CDR3 coding DNA: TGCGCCAGCAGCCAAGATAGAGCAATTAGGGAAAATGAGCAGTTCTTC.

This clonotype has only one observation. The CDR3 DNA follows: TGCGCCAGCAGCCAAGATTGGGTAGCGGGAGGCCACTCCTACGAGCAGTACTTC. This sequence encodes CASSQDWVAGGHSYEQYF. The V and J genes are TRBV4-3 and TRBJ2-7; 10 nucleotides line up with TRBD2. The junction had 8 bases not matched to a gene; V was cut back by 0 bases and J by 0 bases. Germline-derived CDR1 and CDR2 are LGHNA and YSLEER. The CDR3 spans 18 residues.

About this clonotype: This clone may be a read error of a much larger clone one base away. This sequence joins TRBV7-9 and TRBJ1-3; D is ambiguous. V lost 4 bases and J 2 bases, leaving 18 bases between the germline ends. Germline loops: CDR1 SEHNR, CDR2 FQNEAQ (reference sequence). The CDR3 extends over 17 amino acids. DNA of the CDR3: TGTGCCAGCAGCTCAGTGCTGGGAGAGAAGACTGGAAACACCATATATTTT. It specifies CASSSVLGEKTGNTIYF.

The rearrangement uses TRBV7-8 and TRBJ2-7; TRBD2 is a possible D gene (6 bases). Germline V CDR1 and CDR2: SGHVS, FQNEAQ. This CDR3 region has 16 residues. The V gene lost 2 bases and the J gene lost 7 bases, with 21 bases spanning the gap. The CDR3 spells CASSLLGGLGSEEQYF. The CDR3 DNA follows: TGTGCCAGCAGCTTATTGGGGGGTCTGGGTTCGGAGGAGCAGTACTTC.

This clonotype has a count of ten or more. The chain carries TRBV11-2 and TRBJ1-1; D is unresolved. The germline gives CDR1 SGHAT, CDR2 FQNNGV. The CDR3 spans 15 residues. V was shortened by 1 base and J by 4 bases, with 13 bases between the two germline ends. CDR3 residues: CASSLVGGFGTEAFF. The CDR3 nucleotides are TGTGCCAGCAGCTTAGTCGGTGGGTTTGGCACTGAAGCTTTCTTT. The full variable domain, its missing parts supplied by reference TRBV11-2 and TRBJ1-1, is EAGVAQSPRYKIIEKRQSVAFWCNPISGHATLYWYQQILGQGPKLLIQFQNNGVVDDSQLPKDRFSAERLKGVDSTLKIQPAKLEDSAVYLCASSLVGGFGTEAFFGQGTRLTVV.

This clonotype has only a few counts. The chain joins TRBV7-9 to TRBJ1-5, with D perhaps TRBD1 (5 bases). Germline V gives CDR1 SEHNR, CDR2 FQNEAQ (reference sequence). With 2 bases removed from V and 6 bases from J, the gap between germline ends came to 17 bases. The CDR3 is 16 amino acids. CDR3 nucleotides: TGTGCCAGCAGCTTAAAGGGACTAGAGAGGAGTCAGCCCCAGCATTTT. This translates into CASSLKGLERSQPQHF.

This clonotype was recorded many times. This chain connects TRBV11-1 to TRBJ2-3; D remains ambiguous. Germline V gene lookup returns CDR1 SGHAT and CDR2 FQDESV (reference sequence). The V and J ends lost 5 bases and 4 bases respectively, with 7 bases between them. The CDR3 totals 12 residues. CDR3 loop: CASSGAPDTQYF. DNA of the CDR3: TGTGCCAGCAGCGGTGCGCCAGATACGCAGTATTTT.

This chain joins TRBV3-1 and TRBJ2-1; 10 bases match TRBD1. Germline values: CDR1 LGHDT, CDR2 YNNKEL (reference sequence). The CDR3 is 14 amino acids. Trimming cost V 4 bases and J 6 bases; bases outside gene matches: 3. CDR3 nucleotides: TGTGCCAGCAGCCTCGGGACAGGGGTCAATGAGCAGTTCTTC. Amino acids: CASSLGTGVNEQFF.

This clonotype was picked up many times. The V gene is TRBV7-2, the J gene TRBJ2-7, with D tentatively TRBD2 (5 bases). This CDR3 has 15 amino acids. Germline V CDR1 and CDR2: SGHTA, FQGNSA. Trimming shortened V by 5 bases and J by 0 bases, and 14 bases separated the two germline ends. DNA for the CDR3: TGTGCCAGCAGCCCGCGGGCCTCGAGCTCCTACGAGCAGTACTTC. This gives the protein CASSPRASSSYEQYF. The full variable domain, its missing parts supplied by reference TRBV7-2 and TRBJ2-7, is GAGVSQSPSNKVTEKGKDVELRCDPISGHTALYWYRQSLGQGLEFLIYFQGNSAPDKSGLPSDRFSAERTGGSVSTLTIQRTQQEDSAVYLCASSPRASSSYEQYFGPGTRLTVT.

This clonotype has at least ten counts. The V gene is TRBV7-6, the J gene TRBJ2-6; 9 positions match TRBD1. The germline CDR1 and CDR2 sequences are SGHVS and FNYEAQ. Trimming at V came to 4 bases and at J to 1 base, leaving 8 bases not matched to a gene. The CDR3 runs to 18 residues. CDR3 sequence: CASSSTYDRGSGANVLTF. The CDR3 nucleotides are TGTGCCAGCAGCTCGACCTATGACAGGGGGTCTGGGGCCAACGTCCTGACTTTC.

This clonotype has at least ten counts. The genes are TRBV7-6 and TRBJ2-7; D might be TRBD2 (6 bases). The V gene lost 5 bases and the J gene lost 5 bases, with 16 bases spanning the gap. CDR3 length equals 14 residues. Germline loops: CDR1 SGHVS, CDR2 FNYEAQ. CDR3 DNA sequence: TGTGCCAGCAGCGCGGGACTCCCAGGGAACGAGCAGTACTTC. Encoded protein: CASSAGLPGNEQYF.

This clonotype was recorded many times. The gene calls are TRBV30 and TRBJ2-1, with 7 bases lining up with TRBD2. This CDR3 comprises 15 residues. The germline V gene has CDR1 GTSNPN and CDR2 SVGIG (reference sequence). V was pared by 5 bases and J by 10 bases, with 17 bases of the junction left unmatched. In nucleotides, the CDR3 is TGTGCCTGGTTTCCGGGGCGGGAGAACGTGCGGGAGCAGTTCTTC. Its protein is CAWFPGRENVREQFF.